This TCR beta chain was obtained from a study of graft-versus-host responses after intestinal transplantation. Whole-study context: Those transplanted obtained multivisceral, liver-intestinal, or isolated intestinal grafts. The study gave all recipients anti-thymocyte globulin induction, then tacrolimus and steroids for 2 to 3 years. Study results and limitations: Graft-versus-host to host-versus-graft clonal ratios in allografts were high in patients with graft-donor T cell macrochimerism.

Regarding this clone: Antigen: not known. An end of the junction differs from the germline gene, which may be a read error. Within the sample, other DNA sequences also encode this same CDR3.

The assay was immunoSEQ multiplex PCR, and TCRdb's table has in-frame clones only and misses some. The data show over 9,000 clones, roughly 88% seen once. Germline V CDR1 and CDR2: SGHTA, FQGNSA. The CDR3 loop spans 15 amino acids. J is TRBJ2-3 and V is TRBV7-2, with TRBD2 matching 11 bases. The specimen was PBMCs, collected roughly 35 weeks after intestinal transplant. The receptor was isolated from a human patient who received an intestinal transplant, so some T cells may come from the graft donor. CDR3 protein: CASSLTSGSRDTQYF. In nucleotides, the CDR3 is TGTGCCAGCAGTTTAACTAGCGGGAGCAGAGATACGCAGTATTTT.